This T cell receptor beta chain was retrieved from a study of CD8+ T cells in alopecia areata. Study-level findings and limits: In lesional scalp, particularly from alopecia totalis/universalis, clonality was higher than in normal scalp.

PBMC-derived CD4+ and CD8+ T cells were sorted. cDNA reverse transcribed from extracted RNA served as the sequencing template. Assay used: immunoSEQ multiplex PCR; TCRdb lists only in-frame clones, some missing. The sample lists approximately 150,000 clones, around 47% occurring once. This clone has just one count. The antigen remains undetermined. Sequencing was carried out using CD4+ T cells sorted from blood. The receptor was derived from a human donor with alopecia areata.

CDR3 in DNA: TGCGCCAGCAGCCCATCCCCGGTGGGGGGAGAGACCCAGTACTTC. This codes for CASSPSPVGGETQYF. The rearrangement uses TRBV5-1 and TRBJ2-5, with a tentative D call TRBD2 (6 bases). V lost 4 bases to trimming and J lost 4 bases, with 17 bases between them. The CDR3 spans 15 residues. Germline-derived CDR1 and CDR2 are SGHRS and YFSETQ. The full variable domain, in which reference TRBV5-1 and TRBJ2-5 provide the parts outside the CDR3, is KAGVTQTPRYLIKTRGQQVTLSCSPISGHRSVSWYQQTPGQGLQFLFEYFSETQRNKGNFPGRFSGRQFSNSRSEMNVSTLELGDSALYLCASSPSPVGGETQYFGPGTRLLVL.